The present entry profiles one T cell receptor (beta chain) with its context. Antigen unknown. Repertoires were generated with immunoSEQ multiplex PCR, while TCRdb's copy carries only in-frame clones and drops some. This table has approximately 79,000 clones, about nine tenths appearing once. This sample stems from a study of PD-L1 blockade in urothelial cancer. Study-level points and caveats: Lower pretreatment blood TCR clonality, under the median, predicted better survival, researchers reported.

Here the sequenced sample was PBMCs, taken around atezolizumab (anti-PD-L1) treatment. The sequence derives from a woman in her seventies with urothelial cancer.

The CDR3, as DNA: TGTGCCAGCAGTGACAGGGGGCCTCAAGAGACCCAGTACTTC. Translating gives CASSDRGPQETQYF. The J gene is TRBJ2-5, the V gene TRBV6-1, with 8 bases lining up with TRBD1. V shed 3 bases and J 2 bases; nucleotides not matched to a gene: 2. The CDR3 contains 14 residues. Germline lookup yields CDR1 MNHNS and CDR2 SASEGT.